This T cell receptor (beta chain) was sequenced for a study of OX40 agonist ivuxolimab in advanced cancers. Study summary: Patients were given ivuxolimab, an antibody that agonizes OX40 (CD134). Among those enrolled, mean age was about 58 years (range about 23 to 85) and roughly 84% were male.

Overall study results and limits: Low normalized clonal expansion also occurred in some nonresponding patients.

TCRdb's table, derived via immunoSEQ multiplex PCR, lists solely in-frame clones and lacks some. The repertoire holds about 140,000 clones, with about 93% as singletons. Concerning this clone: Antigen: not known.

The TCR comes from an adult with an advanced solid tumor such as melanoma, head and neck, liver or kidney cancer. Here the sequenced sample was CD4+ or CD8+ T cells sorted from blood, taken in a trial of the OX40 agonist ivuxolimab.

CDR3 region: CASSTRPGTVSYEQYF. The DNA of the CDR3 is TGTGCCAGCAGCACCCGGCCCGGGACAGTGTCCTACGAGCAGTACTTC. This chain joins TRBV7-9 and TRBJ2-7, with TRBD1 matching over 7 bases. J was trimmed by 1 base and V by 5 bases; bases with no gene match: 11. The CDR3 spans 16 residues. CDR1 is SEHNR and CDR2 is FQNEAQ in the germline V gene (reference sequence).